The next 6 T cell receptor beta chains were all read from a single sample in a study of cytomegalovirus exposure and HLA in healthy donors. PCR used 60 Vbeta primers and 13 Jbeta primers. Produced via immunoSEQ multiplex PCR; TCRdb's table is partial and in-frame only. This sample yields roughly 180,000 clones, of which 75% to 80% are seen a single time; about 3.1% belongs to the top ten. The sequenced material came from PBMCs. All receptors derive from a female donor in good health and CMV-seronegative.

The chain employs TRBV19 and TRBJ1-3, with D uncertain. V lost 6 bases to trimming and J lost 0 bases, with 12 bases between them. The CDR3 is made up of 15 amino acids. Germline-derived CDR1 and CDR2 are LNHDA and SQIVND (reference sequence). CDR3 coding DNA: TGTGCCAGTAGCGAGCGAACCAGCTCTGGAAACACCATATATTTT. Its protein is CASSERTSSGNTIYF.

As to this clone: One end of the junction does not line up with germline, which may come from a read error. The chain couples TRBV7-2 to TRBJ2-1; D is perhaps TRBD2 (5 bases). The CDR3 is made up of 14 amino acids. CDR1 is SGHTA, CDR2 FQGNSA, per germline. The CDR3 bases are TGTGCCAGCAGCCGAACCCCCGGGGTCGATGAGCGGTTCTTC. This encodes CASSRTPGVDERFF.

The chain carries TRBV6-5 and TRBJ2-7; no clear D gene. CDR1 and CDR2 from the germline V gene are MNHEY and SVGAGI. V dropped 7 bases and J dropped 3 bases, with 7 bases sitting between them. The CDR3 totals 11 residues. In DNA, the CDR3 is TGTGCCAGCATTAACTTCTACGAGCAGTACTTC. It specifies CASINFYEQYF.

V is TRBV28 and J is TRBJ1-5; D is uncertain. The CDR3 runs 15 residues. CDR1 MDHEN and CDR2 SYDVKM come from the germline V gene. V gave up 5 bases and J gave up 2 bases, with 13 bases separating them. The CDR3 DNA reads TGTGCCAGCAGTCCGGGATTTAGGGGCAATCAGCCCCAGCATTTT. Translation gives CASSPGFRGNQPQHF.

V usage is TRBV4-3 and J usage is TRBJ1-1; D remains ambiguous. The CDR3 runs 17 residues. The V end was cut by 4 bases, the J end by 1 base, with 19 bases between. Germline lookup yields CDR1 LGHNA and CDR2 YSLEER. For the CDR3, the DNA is TGCGCCAGCAGCCCCTCTCAAAATTGGCAAACGAACACTGAAGCTTTCTTT. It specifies CASSPSQNWQTNTEAFF.

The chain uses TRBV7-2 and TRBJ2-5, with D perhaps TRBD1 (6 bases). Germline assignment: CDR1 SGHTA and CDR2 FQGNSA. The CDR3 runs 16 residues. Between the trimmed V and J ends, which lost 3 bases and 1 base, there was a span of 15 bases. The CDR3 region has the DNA TGTGCCAGCAGCTTCAGGGCAGGGGTGGGCCAAGAGACCCAGTACTTC. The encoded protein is CASSFRAGVGQETQYF.